Below, one T cell receptor beta chain is given with its context. These data belong to a study of T cell responses to AZD1222 COVID-19 vaccine. The germline gives CDR1 LGHNA, CDR2 YNFKEQ. CDR3 length: 15 residues. Trimming left V 0 bases short and J 3 bases short, with 10 bases between. The data were produced by immunoSEQ multiplex PCR, yet TCRdb's version contains in-frame clones alone and is incomplete. The sample has 90,000 to 130,000 clones; around 90% are singletons. The material was peripheral blood, obtained 28 days after the second AZD1222 dose. The sequence came from an adult who received the AZD1222 COVID-19 vaccine. The chain combines TRBV4-2 with TRBJ2-3; D might be TRBD1 (6 bases). Here the CDR3 reads CASSQDGTPTDTQYF. The DNA for the CDR3 is TGTGCCAGCAGCCAAGACGGGACACCTACAGATACGCAGTATTTT.